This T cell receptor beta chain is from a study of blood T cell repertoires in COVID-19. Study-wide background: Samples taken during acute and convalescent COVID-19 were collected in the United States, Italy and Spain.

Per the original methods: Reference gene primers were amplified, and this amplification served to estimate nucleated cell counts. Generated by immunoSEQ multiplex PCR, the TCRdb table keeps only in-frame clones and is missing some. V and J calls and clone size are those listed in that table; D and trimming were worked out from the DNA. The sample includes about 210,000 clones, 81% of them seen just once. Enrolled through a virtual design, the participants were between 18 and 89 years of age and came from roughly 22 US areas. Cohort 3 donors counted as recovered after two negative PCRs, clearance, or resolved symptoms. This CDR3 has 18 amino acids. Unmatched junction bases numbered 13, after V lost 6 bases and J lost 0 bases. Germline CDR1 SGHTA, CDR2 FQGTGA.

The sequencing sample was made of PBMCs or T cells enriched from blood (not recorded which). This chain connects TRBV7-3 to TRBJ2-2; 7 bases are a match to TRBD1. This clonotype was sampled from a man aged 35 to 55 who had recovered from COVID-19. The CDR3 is CASRSAGTANSNTGELFF. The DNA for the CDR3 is TGTGCCAGCAGGTCCGCCGGGACAGCAAATTCGAACACCGGGGAGCTGTTTTTT.